This TCR beta chain emerged from a study of T cell changes during pregnancy in multiple sclerosis (dated by TCRdb to between 2018 and 2020). Background on the whole study: The study examined how the T cell repertoire changed over the course of pregnancy in women with multiple sclerosis.

As regards this clone: Its antigen is unknown. No quality values exist for individual bases; no much larger clone is one base distant.

Library generation was performed with the immunoSEQ multiplex PCR assay. The clones in this table, taken by TCRdb from immuneACCESS, are in-frame only. Not every clone is retained; where verified, under half of the shortfall comes from an unresolved V gene, and the cause of the rest is unknown. The sample table contains just over 55,000 clones; only one count was recorded for 75% to 95% of them. The ten largest make up around 3.5% of the sample. The CDR3 runs 14 residues from the cysteine to the phenylalanine. Only the CDR3 part of the read is kept: 42 bases, read in frame from the first base. V sheds 2 bases and J sheds 0 bases, leaving 8 bases between their ends. The germline V gene specifies SGHTA as CDR1 and FQGNSA as CDR2.

Here the sequenced sample was peripheral blood, taken after pregnancy. This receptor chain uses TRBV7-2 and TRBJ2-7, with a weak D call of TRBD2 (6 bases match). This receptor was taken from a female donor in good health, enrolled as a control in a pregnancy study. The nucleotide sequence reads TGTGCCAGCAGCTTATCAGCGGGCTCCTACGAGCAGTACTTC. Its protein is CASSLSAGSYEQYF.